What follows describes a single T cell receptor beta chain. Sequencing used immunoSEQ multiplex PCR; TCRdb keeps in-frame clones, though not all of them. The sample yields under 95,000 clones, almost 90% seen once. The CDR3 has 12 residues. Trimming took 5 bases from V and 7 from J, leaving 10 bases between them. Germline lookup yields CDR1 MDHEN and CDR2 SYDVKM. These data come from a study of T cell responses to AZD1222 COVID-19 vaccine. This TCR was sampled from an adult who received the AZD1222 COVID-19 vaccine. This chain connects TRBV28 to TRBJ2-3; D call uncertain. The sequencing here drew on peripheral blood, taken 28 days after the second AZD1222 dose. The CDR3 spells CASSLPPNTQYF. The CDR3 coding sequence is TGTGCCAGCAGTCTCCCACCTAATACGCAGTATTTT.